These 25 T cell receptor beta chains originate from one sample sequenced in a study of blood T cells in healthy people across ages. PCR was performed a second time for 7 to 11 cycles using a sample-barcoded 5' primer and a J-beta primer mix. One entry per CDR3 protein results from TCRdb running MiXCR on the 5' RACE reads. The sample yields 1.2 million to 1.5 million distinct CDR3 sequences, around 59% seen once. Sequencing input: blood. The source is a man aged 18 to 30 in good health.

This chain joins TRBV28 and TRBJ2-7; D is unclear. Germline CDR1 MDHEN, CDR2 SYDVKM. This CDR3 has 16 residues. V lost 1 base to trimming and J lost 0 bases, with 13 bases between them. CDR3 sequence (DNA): TGTGCCAGCAGTTTATCCCCGGAGACTCCCTCCTACGAGCAGTACTTC. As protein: CASSLSPETPSYEQYF.

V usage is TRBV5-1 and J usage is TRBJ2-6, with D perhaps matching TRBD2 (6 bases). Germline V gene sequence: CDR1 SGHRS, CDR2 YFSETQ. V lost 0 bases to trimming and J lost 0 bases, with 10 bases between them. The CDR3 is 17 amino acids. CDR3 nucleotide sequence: TGCGCCAGCAGCTTGGACATCGGGAGCTCTGGGGCCAACGTCCTGACTTTC. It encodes CASSLDIGSSGANVLTF.

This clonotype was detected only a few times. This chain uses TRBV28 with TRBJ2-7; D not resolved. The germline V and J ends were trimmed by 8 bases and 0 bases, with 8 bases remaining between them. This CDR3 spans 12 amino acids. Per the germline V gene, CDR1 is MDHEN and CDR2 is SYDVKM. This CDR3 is CASASDSYEQYF. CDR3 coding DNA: TGTGCCAGCGCGTCAGACTCCTACGAGCAGTACTTC.

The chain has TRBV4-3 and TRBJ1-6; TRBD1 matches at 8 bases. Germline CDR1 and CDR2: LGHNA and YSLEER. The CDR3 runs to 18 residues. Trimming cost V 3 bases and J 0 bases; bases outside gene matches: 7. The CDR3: CASSHPRDRSSYNSPLHF. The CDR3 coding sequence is TGCGCCAGCAGCCATCCACGGGACAGGAGCTCCTATAATTCACCCCTCCACTTT.

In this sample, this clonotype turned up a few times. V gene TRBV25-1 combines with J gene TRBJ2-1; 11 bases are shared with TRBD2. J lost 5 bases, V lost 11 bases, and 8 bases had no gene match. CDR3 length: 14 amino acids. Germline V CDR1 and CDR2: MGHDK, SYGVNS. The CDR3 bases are TGTGCCGGGGCTAGCGGGGGGCCAAACAATGAGCAGTTCTTC. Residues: CAGASGGPNNEQFF.

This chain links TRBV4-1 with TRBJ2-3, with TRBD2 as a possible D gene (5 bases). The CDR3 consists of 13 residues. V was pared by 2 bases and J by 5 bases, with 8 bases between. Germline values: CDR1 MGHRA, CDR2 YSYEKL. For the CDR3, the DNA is TGCGCCAGCAGCCAACCTAGCCGAGATACGCAGTATTTT. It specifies CASSQPSRDTQYF.

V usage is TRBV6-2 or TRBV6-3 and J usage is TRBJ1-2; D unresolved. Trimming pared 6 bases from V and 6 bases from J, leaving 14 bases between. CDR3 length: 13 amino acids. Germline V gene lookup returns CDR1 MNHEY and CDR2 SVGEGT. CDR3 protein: CASSLSDGDGYTF. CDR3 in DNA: TGTGCCAGCAGCCTTTCCGACGGTGATGGCTACACCTTC.

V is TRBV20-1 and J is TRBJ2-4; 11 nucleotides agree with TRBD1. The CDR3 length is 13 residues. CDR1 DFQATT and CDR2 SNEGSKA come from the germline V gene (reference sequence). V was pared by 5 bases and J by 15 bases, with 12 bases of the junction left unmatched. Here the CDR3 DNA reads TGCAGTGCTCCCGGACAGGGGGCCTACGAGCGGTACTTC. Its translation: CSAPGQGAYERYF.

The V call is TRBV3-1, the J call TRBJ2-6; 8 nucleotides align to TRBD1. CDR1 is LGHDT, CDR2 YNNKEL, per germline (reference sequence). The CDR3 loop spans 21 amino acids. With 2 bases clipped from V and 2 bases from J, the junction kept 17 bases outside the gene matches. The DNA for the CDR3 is TGTGCCAGCAGCCAACCACAAGGTGACAGGGGCAATCTTCCTGGGGCCAACGTCCTGACTTTC. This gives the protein CASSQPQGDRGNLPGANVLTF.

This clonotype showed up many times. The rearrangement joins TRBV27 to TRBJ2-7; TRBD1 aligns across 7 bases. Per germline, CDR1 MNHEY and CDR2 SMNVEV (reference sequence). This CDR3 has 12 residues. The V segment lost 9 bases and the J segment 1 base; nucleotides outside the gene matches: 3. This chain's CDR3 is CASSGGSYEQYF. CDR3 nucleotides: TGTGCCAGTTCAGGGGGTTCCTACGAGCAGTACTTC.

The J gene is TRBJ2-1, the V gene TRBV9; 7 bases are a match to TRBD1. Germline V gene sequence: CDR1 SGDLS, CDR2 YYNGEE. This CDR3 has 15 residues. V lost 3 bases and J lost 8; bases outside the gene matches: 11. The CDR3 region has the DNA TGTGCCAGCAGCGGGGGCAGGGGGTTCGGGGATGAGCAGTTCTTC. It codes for CASSGGRGFGDEQFF.

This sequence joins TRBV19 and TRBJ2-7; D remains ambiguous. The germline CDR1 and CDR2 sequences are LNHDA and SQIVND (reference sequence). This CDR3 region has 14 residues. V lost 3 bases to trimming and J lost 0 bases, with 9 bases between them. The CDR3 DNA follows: TGTGCCAGTAGTATTTGGCTGAGCTCCTACGAGCAGTACTTC. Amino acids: CASSIWLSSYEQYF.

In DNA form, the CDR3 reads TGTGCCAGCAGCTTGGAAGACGTACGGTACAATGAGCAGTTCTTC. It encodes CASSLEDVRYNEQFF. The chain couples TRBV5-5 to TRBJ2-1; D remains ambiguous. V shed 0 bases and J shed 4 bases, with 11 bases lying between them. This CDR3 has 15 residues. The germline V gene encodes CDR1 SGHKS and CDR2 YYEKEE (reference sequence). The full variable domain, with the rest looked up from reference TRBV5-5 and TRBJ2-1, is DAGVTQSPTHLIKTRGQQVTLRCSPISGHKSVSWYQQVLGQGPQFIFQYYEKEERGRGNFPDRFSARQFPNYSSELNVNALLLGDSALYLCASSLEDVRYNEQFFGPGTRLTVL.

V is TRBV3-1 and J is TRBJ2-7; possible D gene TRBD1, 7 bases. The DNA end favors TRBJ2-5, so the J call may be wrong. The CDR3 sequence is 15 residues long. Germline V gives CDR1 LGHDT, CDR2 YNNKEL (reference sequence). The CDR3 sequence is CASSQDPRGEETQYF. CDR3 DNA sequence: TGTGCCAGCAGCCAAGATCCCAGGGGGGAAGAGACCCAGTACTTC.

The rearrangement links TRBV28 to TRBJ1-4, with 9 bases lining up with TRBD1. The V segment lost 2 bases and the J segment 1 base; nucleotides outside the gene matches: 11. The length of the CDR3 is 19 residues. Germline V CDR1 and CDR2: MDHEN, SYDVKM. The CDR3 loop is CASSLDGTGSWGTNEKLFF. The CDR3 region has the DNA TGTGCCAGCAGTTTAGATGGGACAGGGTCATGGGGAACTAATGAAAAACTGTTTTTT.

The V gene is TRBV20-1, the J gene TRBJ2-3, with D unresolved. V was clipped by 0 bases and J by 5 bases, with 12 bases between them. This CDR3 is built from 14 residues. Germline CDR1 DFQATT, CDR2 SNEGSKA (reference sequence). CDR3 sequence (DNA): TGCAGTGCTAGAGATATACCGTCCAAAGATACGCAGTATTTT. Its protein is CSARDIPSKDTQYF.

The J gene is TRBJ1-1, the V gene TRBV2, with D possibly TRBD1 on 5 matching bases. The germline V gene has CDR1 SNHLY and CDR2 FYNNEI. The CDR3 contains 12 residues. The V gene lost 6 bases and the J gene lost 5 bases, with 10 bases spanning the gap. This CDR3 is CASRGVGTEAFF. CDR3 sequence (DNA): TGTGCCAGCAGAGGGGTAGGGACTGAAGCTTTCTTT.

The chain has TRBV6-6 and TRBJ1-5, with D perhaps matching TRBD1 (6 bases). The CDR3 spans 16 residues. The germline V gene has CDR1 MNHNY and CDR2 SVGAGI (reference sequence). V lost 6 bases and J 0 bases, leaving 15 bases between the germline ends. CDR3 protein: CASSKGQLDSNQPQHF. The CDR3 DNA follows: TGTGCCAGCAGCAAAGGACAGCTTGATAGCAATCAGCCCCAGCATTTT.

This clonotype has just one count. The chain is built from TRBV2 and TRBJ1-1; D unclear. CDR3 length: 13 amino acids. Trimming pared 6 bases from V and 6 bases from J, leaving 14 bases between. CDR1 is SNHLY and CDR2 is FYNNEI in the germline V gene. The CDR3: CASSVGEGAEAFF. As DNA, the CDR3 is TGTGCCAGCAGCGTCGGGGAAGGAGCTGAAGCTTTCTTT.

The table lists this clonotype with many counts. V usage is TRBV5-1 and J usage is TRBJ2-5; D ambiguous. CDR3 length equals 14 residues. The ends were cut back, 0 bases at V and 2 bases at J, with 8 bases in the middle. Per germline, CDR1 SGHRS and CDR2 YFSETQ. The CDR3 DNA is TGCGCCAGCAGCTTGGACGGGCAGCAAGAGACCCAGTACTTC. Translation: CASSLDGQQETQYF.

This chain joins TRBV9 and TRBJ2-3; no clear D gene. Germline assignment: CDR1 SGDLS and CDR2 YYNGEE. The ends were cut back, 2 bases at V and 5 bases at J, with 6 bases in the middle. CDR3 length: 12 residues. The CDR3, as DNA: TGTGCCAGCAGCGTCTGGGGAGATACGCAGTATTTT. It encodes CASSVWGDTQYF. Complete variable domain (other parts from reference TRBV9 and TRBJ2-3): DSGVTQTPKHLITATGQRVTLRCSPRSGDLSVYWYQQSLDQGLQFLIQYYNGEERAKGNILERFSAQQFPDLHSELNLSSLELGDSALYFCASSVWGDTQYFGPGTRLTVL.

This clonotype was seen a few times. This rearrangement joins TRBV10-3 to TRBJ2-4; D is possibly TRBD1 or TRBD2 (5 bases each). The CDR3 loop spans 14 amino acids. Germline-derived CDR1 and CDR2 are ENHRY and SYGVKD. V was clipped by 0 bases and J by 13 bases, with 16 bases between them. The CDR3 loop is CAISESRDQSEQYF. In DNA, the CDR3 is TGTGCCATCAGTGAGTCCAGGGACCAAAGTGAGCAGTACTTC.

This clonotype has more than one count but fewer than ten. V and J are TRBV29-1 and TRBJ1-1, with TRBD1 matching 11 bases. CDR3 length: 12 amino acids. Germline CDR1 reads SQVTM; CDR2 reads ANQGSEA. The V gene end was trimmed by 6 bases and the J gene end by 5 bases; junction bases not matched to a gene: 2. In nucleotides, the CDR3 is TGCAGCGTGGGGACAGGGGGGACTGAAGCTTTCTTT. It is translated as CSVGTGGTEAFF.

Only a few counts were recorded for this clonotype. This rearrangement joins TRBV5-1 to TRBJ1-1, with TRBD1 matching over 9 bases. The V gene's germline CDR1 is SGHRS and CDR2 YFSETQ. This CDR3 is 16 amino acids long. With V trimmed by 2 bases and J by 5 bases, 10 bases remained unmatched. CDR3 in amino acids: CASSFAEDRGLTEAFF. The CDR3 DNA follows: TGCGCCAGCAGCTTCGCGGAGGACAGGGGTCTTACTGAAGCTTTCTTT.

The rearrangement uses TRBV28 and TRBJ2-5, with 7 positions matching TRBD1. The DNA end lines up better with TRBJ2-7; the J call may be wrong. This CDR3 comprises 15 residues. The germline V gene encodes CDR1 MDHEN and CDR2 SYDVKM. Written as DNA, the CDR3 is TGTGCCAGCAGCCAAGTGGTGGGACAGAGCTGCGAGCAGTACTTC. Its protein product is CASSQVVGQSCEQYF.